The 21 T cell receptor beta chains below come from one sample, sequenced in a study of shared clonotypes between healthy human individuals. Assay used: immunoSEQ multiplex PCR; TCRdb lists only in-frame clones, some missing. The sample lists roughly 2.5 million clones, around nine tenths seen once, with more than 0.12% in the top ten. The source material was naive CD4+ T cells sorted from blood. The subset: CD45RA+ positively selected. These receptors came from a man younger than 35 in good health.

The chain employs TRBV10-2 and TRBJ2-2; 9 positions match TRBD2. Germline V gene data show CDR1 as WSHSY and CDR2 as SAAADI. The CDR3 is 17 amino acids. V trimming: 1 base; J trimming: 7 bases; junction bases outside the gene matches: 10. This CDR3 reads CASSEYAAGGLGGELFF. CDR3 bases: TGCGCCAGCAGTGAGTACGCAGCGGGAGGACTGGGCGGGGAGCTGTTTTTT.

The chain recombines TRBV19 with TRBJ2-5; D gene unclear. Germline V gives CDR1 LNHDA, CDR2 SQIVND (reference sequence). This CDR3 has 14 residues. V was pared by 4 bases and J by 1 base, with 10 bases between. Here the CDR3 reads CASSTSWSQETQYF. The CDR3 DNA reads TGTGCCAGTAGTACCTCTTGGAGCCAAGAGACCCAGTACTTC. Using reference TRBV19 and TRBJ2-5 for the parts outside the CDR3, the full variable domain is DGGITQSPKYLFRKEGQNVTLSCEQNLNHDAMYWYRQDPGQGLRLIYYSQIVNDFQKGDIAEGYSVSREKKESFPLTVTSAQKNPTAFYLCASSTSWSQETQYFGPGTRLLVL.

The chain uses TRBV5-4 and TRBJ2-5, with D unresolved. The assigned J gene may be wrong: the sequence end matches TRBJ2-7 better. CDR1 and CDR2 (germline): SGHNT, YYREEE (reference sequence). The CDR3 spans 11 residues. CDR3 amino acids: CASSADHEQYF. CDR3 nucleotides: TGTGCCAGCAGCGCAGACCACGAGCAGTACTTC.

The V and J genes are TRBV30 and TRBJ1-4, with D unresolved. The CDR3 contains 12 residues. Trimming pared 3 bases from V and 5 bases from J, leaving 7 bases between. Germline CDR1 reads GTSNPN; CDR2 reads SVGIG (reference sequence). CDR3 residues: CAWRRGNEKLFF. As DNA, the CDR3 is TGTGCCTGGAGGCGGGGAAATGAAAAACTGTTTTTT.

CDR3 sequence (DNA): TGTGCCAGCAGCCAAACAGGCCAGGGCTCTGGAAACACCATATATTTT. Amino acid sequence: CASSQTGQGSGNTIYF. J is TRBJ1-3 and V is TRBV9; D perhaps matches TRBD1 (5 bases). The CDR3 length is 16 residues. V dropped 4 bases and J dropped 0 bases, with 14 bases sitting between them. The V gene's germline CDR1 is SGDLS and CDR2 YYNGEE.

For this clone: Within the sample, other DNA sequences also encode this same CDR3. The J gene is TRBJ2-7, the V gene TRBV19, with D possibly TRBD2 on 5 matching bases. Germline CDR1 and CDR2: LNHDA and SQIVND (reference sequence). Trimming pared 4 bases from V and 1 base from J, leaving 8 bases between. The CDR3 loop spans 13 amino acids. Written as DNA, the CDR3 is TGTGCCAGTAGTACCTCGGGGTCCTACGAGCAGTACTTC. The encoded protein is CASSTSGSYEQYF.

This chain connects TRBV7-9 to TRBJ1-6; no clear D gene. The CDR3 spans 13 residues. V lost 3 bases to trimming and J lost 14 bases, with 14 bases between them. Germline V gene sequence: CDR1 SEHNR, CDR2 FQNEAQ (reference sequence). The CDR3 reads CASSLEGPPALHF. The CDR3 DNA reads as TGTGCCAGCAGCTTGGAGGGTCCCCCGGCCCTCCACTTT.

The chain is built from TRBV5-8 and TRBJ2-6, with 8 bases aligning to TRBD1. V lost 6 bases and J lost 3; bases outside the gene matches: 14. Germline CDR1 and CDR2: SGHTS and YDEGEE. The CDR3 extends over 18 amino acids. The CDR3 region has the DNA TGTGCCAGCACCCATCGTAGAACAGGGGGGATTGGGGCCAACGTCCTGACTTTC. The encoded protein is CASTHRRTGGIGANVLTF.

This chain links TRBV4-1 with TRBJ1-4, with D tentatively TRBD1 (6 bases). Between the trimmed V and J ends, which lost 4 bases and 0 bases, there was a span of 21 bases. The CDR3 length is 19 residues. Germline V lookup: CDR1 MGHRA, CDR2 YSYEKL. In DNA form, the CDR3 reads TGCGCCAGCAGCCCGGACAGAACCGGGACGTTGGCAACTAATGAAAAACTGTTTTTT. Amino acid sequence: CASSPDRTGTLATNEKLFF.

The J gene is TRBJ1-4, the V gene TRBV2; D might be TRBD1 (6 bases). CDR1 and CDR2 (germline): SNHLY, FYNNEI. The CDR3 is 16 amino acids. V lost 4 bases to trimming and J lost 0 bases, with 12 bases between them. Here the CDR3 DNA reads TGTGCCAGCAGTGTCGGGGGGCGAACAACTAATGAAAAACTGTTTTTT. Protein product: CASSVGGRTTNEKLFF.

This chain connects TRBV6-4 to TRBJ1-1, with 7 positions matching TRBD1. The CDR3 has 12 amino acids. The ends lost 5 bases at V and 11 bases at J; junction bases unmatched: 8. Germline-derived CDR1 and CDR2 are MRHNA and SNTAGT. CDR3 sequence reads: CASSKQGTLAFF. The DNA for the CDR3 is TGTGCCAGCAGTAAACAGGGGACTTTGGCTTTCTTT.

This rearrangement joins TRBV2 to TRBJ2-3; D is perhaps TRBD1 (5 bases). CDR1 SNHLY and CDR2 FYNNEI come from the germline V gene. The CDR3 extends over 15 amino acids. The V and J ends lost 5 bases and 4 bases respectively, with 16 bases between them. In DNA, the CDR3 is TGTGCCAGCAGTCCCGAAGGGGCCCCCTCAGATACGCAGTATTTT. Protein product: CASSPEGAPSDTQYF.

J is TRBJ2-3 and V is TRBV11-2, with 9 bases lining up with TRBD1. From germline, CDR1 is SGHAT and CDR2 FQNNGV. Losses at the gene ends were 5 bases for V and 3 bases for J; bases not matched to a gene: 15. The CDR3 is 18 amino acids. The CDR3 DNA follows: TGTGCCAGCAGCCCCCCGAATAGAGGACAGGGGATTACAGATACGCAGTATTTT. Protein sequence: CASSPPNRGQGITDTQYF.

The count of this clone is one. The sample carries other DNA sequences with the same CDR3. The gene calls are TRBV7-2 and TRBJ2-7; D not certain. V lost 0 bases and J 3 bases, leaving 3 bases between the germline ends. Germline CDR1 SGHTA, CDR2 FQGNSA. The CDR3 extends over 12 amino acids. In DNA form, the CDR3 reads TGTGCCAGCAGCTTAGCCTACTACGAGCAGTACTTC. Translating gives CASSLAYYEQYF.

The chain is built from TRBV7-2 and TRBJ1-2; 9 bases map to TRBD1. Germline loops: CDR1 SGHTA, CDR2 FQGNSA. V shed 8 bases, J shed 5 bases, and the junction held 9 bases outside the gene matches. This CDR3 has 14 residues. CDR3 in amino acids: CASRSSGQGYGYTF. CDR3 DNA: TGTGCCAGCCGAAGCTCGGGACAGGGTTATGGCTACACCTTC. The entire variable domain, with the rest obtained from reference TRBV7-2 and TRBJ1-2, is as follows: GAGVSQSPSNKVTEKGKDVELRCDPISGHTALYWYRQSLGQGLEFLIYFQGNSAPDKSGLPSDRFSAERTGGSVSTLTIQRTQQEDSAVYLCASRSSGQGYGYTFGSGTRLTVV.

The genes are TRBV11-2 and TRBJ2-1; D is possibly TRBD1 or TRBD2 (5 bases each). Trimming removed 4 bases at V and 8 bases at J, with 18 bases between. Germline CDR1 SGHAT, CDR2 FQNNGV. CDR3 size: 15 residues. This CDR3 is CASSSTGRVLYEQFF. The CDR3 region has the DNA TGTGCCAGCAGCTCCACGGGACGGGTCTTATATGAGCAGTTCTTC.

On this clone itself: At the DNA level, this CDR3 is encoded by other sequences in the same sample as well. V is TRBV15 and J is TRBJ2-5; no reliable D call. V lost 0 bases, J lost 4 bases, and 3 bases lay in between. The length of the CDR3 is 12 residues. Germline V gene sequence: CDR1 LNHNV, CDR2 YYDKDF (reference sequence). The CDR3 loop reads CATSRDRETQYF. Here the CDR3 DNA reads TGTGCCACCAGCAGAGACAGAGAGACCCAGTACTTC.

The genes are TRBV7-6 and TRBJ1-5; tentatively, D is TRBD1 (6 bases). The CDR3 runs to 18 residues. The germline V gene encodes CDR1 SGHVS and CDR2 FNYEAQ. The V end was cut by 1 base, the J end by 7 bases, with 23 bases between. CDR3 DNA sequence: TGTGCCAGCAGCTTAGGAGAGGTAGGGGGGAGTCGAAACCAGCCCCAGCATTTT. Translated: CASSLGEVGGSRNQPQHF.

The chain uses TRBV19 and TRBJ2-5; a possible D gene is TRBD2 (5 bases). V was pared by 2 bases and J by 5 bases, with 21 bases between. CDR3 size: 17 residues. Germline CDR1 reads LNHDA; CDR2 reads SQIVND (reference sequence). The CDR3 DNA is TGTGCCAGTAGTATACCGGAACTCCAACCTAGCCTGGAGACCCAGTACTTC. Encoded protein: CASSIPELQPSLETQYF. The whole variable domain, filled in from reference TRBV19 and TRBJ2-5, reads DGGITQSPKYLFRKEGQNVTLSCEQNLNHDAMYWYRQDPGQGLRLIYYSQIVNDFQKGDIAEGYSVSREKKESFPLTVTSAQKNPTAFYLCASSIPELQPSLETQYFGPGTRLLVL.

In this sample, this clone turned up a few times. V is TRBV28 and J is TRBJ1-5; 10 bases agree with TRBD1. The CDR3 runs to 16 residues. Germline trimming cut 3 bases from V and 2 bases from J; bases unmatched to any gene: 4. Germline V lookup: CDR1 MDHEN, CDR2 SYDVKM. CDR3 DNA sequence: TGTGCCAGCAGTTTCGACAGGGGGCTCGGCAATCAGCCCCAGCATTTT. The encoded protein is CASSFDRGLGNQPQHF.

This chain uses TRBV5-1 with TRBJ2-7; D is tentatively TRBD1 or TRBD2 (6 bases each). The CDR3 consists of 14 residues. Germline V gives CDR1 SGHRS, CDR2 YFSETQ. The V gene lost 4 bases and the J gene lost 5 bases, with 16 bases spanning the gap. The CDR3 DNA follows: TGCGCCAGCAGCATGGGGGGCACAGGCAACGAGCAGTACTTC. Residues: CASSMGGTGNEQYF. Supplemented by reference TRBV5-1 and TRBJ2-7, the full variable domain reads KAGVTQTPRYLIKTRGQQVTLSCSPISGHRSVSWYQQTPGQGLQFLFEYFSETQRNKGNFPGRFSGRQFSNSRSEMNVSTLELGDSALYLCASSMGGTGNEQYFGPGTRLTVT.